Shown below are 18 T cell receptor beta chains from a single sample sequenced in a study of cytomegalovirus exposure and HLA in healthy donors. Primers included in the PCR were 60 Vbeta and 13 Jbeta primers. Here immunoSEQ multiplex PCR was the method, and the copy in TCRdb shows in-frame clones only, minus some. The data show 140,000 to 150,000 clones, just under 75% seen once. Sequencing was performed on PBMCs. The receptors come from a woman younger than 30 in good health and CMV-seronegative.

The V gene is TRBV6-5, the J gene TRBJ1-3; D unclear. Germline loops: CDR1 MNHEY, CDR2 SVGAGI. Between the trimmed V and J ends, which lost 2 bases and 0 bases, there was a span of 8 bases. The CDR3 sequence is 15 residues long. The CDR3 DNA reads TGTGCCAGCAGTTACGACCGGAGCTCTGGAAACACCATATATTTT. Its protein is CASSYDRSSGNTIYF.

The chain employs TRBV14 and TRBJ2-2; maybe TRBD2 (6 bases). The CDR3 consists of 15 residues. Germline V lookup: CDR1 SGHDN, CDR2 FVKESK. V was shortened by 2 bases and J by 3 bases, with 10 bases between the two germline ends. CDR3 amino acids: CASSQLRGDTGELFF. The CDR3, as DNA: TGTGCCAGCAGCCAATTGCGGGGAGACACCGGGGAGCTGTTTTTT. Full variable domain (rest looked up from reference TRBV14 and TRBJ2-2): EAGVTQFPSHSVIEKGQTVTLRCDPISGHDNLYWYRRVMGKEIKFLLHFVKESKQDESGMPNNRFLAERTGGTYSTLKVQPAELEDSGVYFCASSQLRGDTGELFFGEGSRLTVL.

The V gene is TRBV7-8, the J gene TRBJ1-1, with 8 nucleotides matching TRBD1. This CDR3 region has 13 residues. Trimming took 5 bases from V and 5 from J; bases not matched to a gene: 4. Germline CDR1 and CDR2: SGHVS and FQNEAQ. This CDR3 reads CASSVQGATEAFF. For the CDR3, the DNA is TGTGCCAGCAGCGTCCAGGGGGCGACTGAAGCTTTCTTT. Together with reference TRBV7-8 and TRBJ1-1, the CDR3 gives the full variable domain: GAGVSQSPRYKVAKRGQDVALRCDPISGHVSLFWYQQALGQGPEFLTYFQNEAQLDKSGLPSDRFFAERPEGSVSTLKIQRTQQEDSAVYLCASSVQGATEAFFGQGTRLTVV.

The chain employs TRBV7-6 and TRBJ1-1; D is unresolved. Germline CDR1 and CDR2: SGHVS and FNYEAQ. The CDR3 runs to 13 residues. V was pared by 5 bases and J by 6 bases, with 13 bases between. CDR3 DNA: TGTGCCAGCAGCCCTTACCGAGATGCTGAAGCTTTCTTT. It yields the protein CASSPYRDAEAFF.

The genes are TRBV4-1 and TRBJ1-1, with D uncertain. CDR1 and CDR2 (germline): MGHRA, YSYEKL. This CDR3 is 14 amino acids long. Between the trimmed V and J ends, which lost 4 bases and 1 base, there was a span of 10 bases. In nucleotides, the CDR3 is TGCGCCAGCAGCCGCACAGACACGAACACTGAAGCTTTCTTT. Its protein is CASSRTDTNTEAFF.

This chain uses TRBV5-1 with TRBJ2-3, with D perhaps matching TRBD2 (6 bases). From germline, CDR1 is SGHRS and CDR2 YFSETQ. V was shortened by 5 bases and J by 6 bases, with 19 bases between the two germline ends. CDR3 length equals 15 residues. Here the CDR3 reads CASSPISGTGDTQYF. CDR3 DNA sequence: TGCGCCAGCAGTCCTATTAGCGGAACCGGGGATACGCAGTATTTT. Supplemented by reference TRBV5-1 and TRBJ2-3, the full variable domain reads KAGVTQTPRYLIKTRGQQVTLSCSPISGHRSVSWYQQTPGQGLQFLFEYFSETQRNKGNFPGRFSGRQFSNSRSEMNVSTLELGDSALYLCASSPISGTGDTQYFGPGTRLTVL.

The CDR3 spells CASSLGGTDTQYF. The CDR3 DNA is TGCGCCAGCAGCTTGGGAGGCACAGATACGCAGTATTTT. The V call is TRBV5-1, the J call TRBJ2-3, with D unresolved. V lost 0 bases to trimming and J lost 1 base, with 3 bases between them. The length of the CDR3 is 13 residues. CDR1 is SGHRS, CDR2 YFSETQ, per germline.

The chain combines TRBV19 with TRBJ1-1, with TRBD1 matching over 8 bases. The CDR3 has 14 residues. Trimming took 4 bases from V and 5 from J; bases not matched to a gene: 6. Per the germline V gene, CDR1 is LNHDA and CDR2 is SQIVND (reference sequence). In DNA form, the CDR3 reads TGTGCCAGTAGTAGAGACAGGGGATGGACTGAAGCTTTCTTT. This encodes CASSRDRGWTEAFF.

The chain has TRBV5-1 and TRBJ2-2, with 9 bases lining up with TRBD2. Germline-derived CDR1 and CDR2 are SGHRS and YFSETQ. This CDR3 region has 16 residues. J lost 3 bases, V lost 2 bases, and 5 bases had no gene match. This CDR3 is CASSLLAGLDTGELFF. The CDR3 DNA is TGCGCCAGCAGCTTACTAGCGGGCCTCGACACCGGGGAGCTGTTTTTT. The variable domain in full, with the rest retrieved from reference TRBV5-1 and TRBJ2-2, is KAGVTQTPRYLIKTRGQQVTLSCSPISGHRSVSWYQQTPGQGLQFLFEYFSETQRNKGNFPGRFSGRQFSNSRSEMNVSTLELGDSALYLCASSLLAGLDTGELFFGEGSRLTVL.

This chain links TRBV7-2 with TRBJ2-7, with D possibly matching TRBD2 (6 bases). V shed 0 bases and J shed 3 bases, with 12 bases lying between them. Germline V gives CDR1 SGHTA, CDR2 FQGNSA. CDR3 length equals 15 residues. This chain's CDR3 is CASSLAGWRDYEQYV. The CDR3 DNA sequence: TGTGCCAGCAGCTTAGCGGGATGGAGGGACTACGAGCAGTACGTC.

J is TRBJ2-7 and V is TRBV27, with 7 positions matching TRBD2. Germline CDR1 is MNHEY and CDR2 is SMNVEV (reference sequence). CDR3 length: 14 amino acids. V trimming: 5 bases; J trimming: 2 bases; junction bases outside the gene matches: 6. For the CDR3, the DNA is TGTGCCAGCAGTCCCAGCGGGGATACCTACGAGCAGTACTTC. It is translated as CASSPSGDTYEQYF.

V and J are TRBV14 and TRBJ2-1; 9 nucleotides align to TRBD2. Looked up from germline, CDR1 is SGHDN and CDR2 is FVKESK. Losses at the gene ends were 5 bases for V and 4 bases for J; bases not matched to a gene: 12. The CDR3 sequence is 17 residues long. The CDR3 coding sequence is TGTGCCAGCAGCGCCCCTAGGCGGGAGGGCCTATACAATGAGCAGTTCTTC. Translating gives CASSAPRREGLYNEQFF.

The chain combines TRBV13 with TRBJ2-7; weak D call: TRBD1 (5 bases). Germline V gives CDR1 PRHDT, CDR2 FYEKMQ (reference sequence). Trimming pared 1 base from V and 2 bases from J, leaving 21 bases between. The CDR3 is made up of 18 amino acids. The CDR3 protein is CASSLAFREGAEPYEQYF. CDR3 sequence (DNA): TGTGCCAGCAGCTTAGCGTTTAGAGAAGGGGCCGAGCCCTACGAGCAGTACTTC.

The CDR3 is CAITSGVSSTDTQYF. In DNA form, the CDR3 reads TGTGCCATCACTAGCGGGGTCTCTAGCACAGATACGCAGTATTTT. The J gene is TRBJ2-3, the V gene TRBV10-3, with 9 bases aligning to TRBD2. The junction had 5 bases not matched to a gene; V was cut back by 7 bases and J by 0 bases. The CDR3 extends over 15 amino acids. Per germline, CDR1 ENHRY and CDR2 SYGVKD.

V is TRBV7-9 and J is TRBJ1-2; unclear D gene. Germline V CDR1 and CDR2: SEHNR, FQNEAQ (reference sequence). The V gene lost 6 bases and the J gene lost 2 bases, with 13 bases spanning the gap. CDR3 length equals 14 residues. Here the CDR3 reads CASRGPSVNYGYTF. The CDR3 nucleotides are TGTGCCAGCAGGGGTCCGAGCGTCAACTATGGCTACACCTTC.

The chain carries TRBV9 and TRBJ1-1; 8 bases align to TRBD1. Germline V gives CDR1 SGDLS, CDR2 YYNGEE. The ends lost 4 bases at V and 3 bases at J; junction bases unmatched: 14. The CDR3 is 17 amino acids. The CDR3 loop is CASSLVGSRGLDTEAFF. The CDR3 nucleotides read TGTGCCAGCAGCCTAGTCGGTTCCAGGGGGCTCGACACTGAAGCTTTCTTT.

The chain recombines TRBV28 with TRBJ1-5; no reliable D call. The germline V gene has CDR1 MDHEN and CDR2 SYDVKM. The CDR3 totals 13 residues. The V end lost 2 bases, the J end lost 10 bases, and 12 bases lay between the germline ends. CDR3 residues: CASSLQARSPQHF. As DNA, the CDR3 is TGTGCCAGCAGTTTACAGGCCCGCAGCCCCCAGCATTTT.

Comment on this clone: The sample has other DNA sequences that encode this CDR3 too. This chain links TRBV6-1 with TRBJ1-1; D gene uncertain. V lost 2 bases to trimming and J lost 8 bases, with 9 bases between them. Germline V gene sequence: CDR1 MNHNS, CDR2 SASEGT. The CDR3 is made up of 12 amino acids. The CDR3 coding sequence is TGTGCCAGCAGTGAACGGGGAGCCGAAGCTTTCTTT. Its protein product is CASSERGAEAFF.